These 25 T cell receptor beta chains were sequenced from one sample in a study of shared clonotypes between healthy human individuals. The data were produced by immunoSEQ multiplex PCR, yet TCRdb's version contains in-frame clones alone and is incomplete. Of millions of clones listed, approximately 95% are singletons. The material sequenced was naive CD4+ T cells from PBMCs. Subset indicated: CD45RA+ positively selected. These receptors were obtained from a young man in good health. Some clones in this sample may be carry-over from other donors' samples.

This sequence joins TRBV5-1 and TRBJ2-5; 8 bases fit TRBD2. Germline V lookup: CDR1 SGHRS, CDR2 YFSETQ. With V trimmed by 0 bases and J by 5 bases, 6 bases remained unmatched. The CDR3 is made up of 15 amino acids. CDR3 amino acids: CASSLVLAGFETQYF. In DNA, the CDR3 is TGCGCCAGCAGCTTGGTGCTAGCGGGCTTTGAGACCCAGTACTTC. Full variable domain (missing parts from reference TRBV5-1 and TRBJ2-5): KAGVTQTPRYLIKTRGQQVTLSCSPISGHRSVSWYQQTPGQGLQFLFEYFSETQRNKGNFPGRFSGRQFSNSRSEMNVSTLELGDSALYLCASSLVLAGFETQYFGPGTRLLVL.

CDR3 residues: CASSSSGGDVSDTQYF. CDR3 sequence (DNA): TGTGCCAGCAGCTCCTCGGGAGGGGATGTCTCCGATACGCAGTATTTT. The chain carries TRBV7-9 and TRBJ2-3; 8 positions match TRBD2. CDR3 length equals 16 residues. CDR1 and CDR2 (germline): SEHNR, FQNEAQ (reference sequence). The junction had 12 bases not matched to a gene; V was cut back by 4 bases and J by 6 bases.

Only one count was recorded for this clone. The V gene is TRBV7-9, the J gene TRBJ1-2, with 8 positions matching TRBD1. The CDR3 loop spans 17 amino acids. Germline V gene lookup returns CDR1 SEHNR and CDR2 FQNEAQ (reference sequence). The junction had 14 bases not matched to a gene; V was cut back by 5 bases and J by 3 bases. The CDR3 bases are TGTGCCAGCAGCCGGACGCAGGGGGCGCGGACCCACTATGGCTACACCTTC. Encoded protein: CASSRTQGARTHYGYTF.

The chain has TRBV5-1 and TRBJ1-4; 9 bases match TRBD1. The germline V gene has CDR1 SGHRS and CDR2 YFSETQ. CDR3 length: 15 amino acids. V was clipped by 4 bases and J by 7 bases; unmatched bases: 8. Here the CDR3 DNA reads TGCGCCAGCAGCGGAGGACAGGGGCCGGTTGAAAAACTGTTTTTT. Translation: CASSGGQGPVEKLFF.

The chain is built from TRBV2 and TRBJ2-7; D gene unclear. Germline CDR1 reads SNHLY; CDR2 reads FYNNEI. The V end was cut by 1 base, the J end by 6 bases, with 13 bases between. The CDR3 covers 14 residues. The CDR3 DNA is TGTGCCAGCAGTGAAGGGGGAACTATCTTCGAGCAGTACTTC. It specifies CASSEGGTIFEQYF.

To note about this clone: In the same sample, other DNA sequences code for this CDR3. The chain uses TRBV7-2 and TRBJ2-3, with D unresolved. V dropped 1 base and J dropped 1 base, with 9 bases sitting between them. In germline, CDR1 is SGHTA, CDR2 FQGNSA. The CDR3 length is 15 residues. The CDR3 loop is CASSLVSGGTDTQYF. The CDR3 DNA is TGTGCCAGCAGCTTAGTCTCCGGAGGCACAGATACGCAGTATTTT.

V usage is TRBV6-1 and J usage is TRBJ1-3; maybe TRBD1 (5 bases). This CDR3 comprises 14 residues. The V and J ends lost 6 bases and 4 bases respectively, with 13 bases between them. Germline CDR1 and CDR2: MNHNS and SASEGT. CDR3 amino acids: CASRIGGGGNTIYF. CDR3 sequence (DNA): TGTGCCAGCAGGATCGGTGGGGGGGGAAACACCATATATTTT.

This chain joins TRBV29-1 and TRBJ2-3, with D hard to call. Trimming cost V 8 bases and J 2 bases, with 14 bases left between them. This CDR3 comprises 13 residues. Germline V lookup: CDR1 SQVTM, CDR2 ANQGSEA. This CDR3 is CSLRSPLTDTQYF. Written as DNA, the CDR3 is TGCAGCCTACGGTCCCCTCTCACAGATACGCAGTATTTT.

This sequence joins TRBV11-2 and TRBJ2-7; D is undetermined. Trimming stripped 1 base from V and 3 bases from J, with 16 bases between. The length of the CDR3 is 16 residues. Per the germline V gene, CDR1 is SGHAT and CDR2 is FQNNGV. The CDR3 DNA is TGTGCCAGCAGCTTAGGAATGGGCTACCCGGGCTACGAGCAGTACTTC. It is translated as CASSLGMGYPGYEQYF.

The chain carries TRBV28 and TRBJ2-5, with D possibly TRBD1 on 6 matching bases. The CDR3 sequence is 14 residues long. Germline CDR1 and CDR2: MDHEN and SYDVKM. V lost 2 bases to trimming and J lost 5 bases, with 12 bases between them. CDR3 residues: CASSLGWGHETQYF. The DNA for the CDR3 is TGTGCCAGCAGTTTAGGGTGGGGGCACGAGACCCAGTACTTC.

This chain uses TRBV5-4 with TRBJ2-4; D is perhaps TRBD2 (5 bases). The CDR3 extends over 13 amino acids. Germline-derived CDR1 and CDR2 are SGHNT and YYREEE (reference sequence). Trimming removed 6 bases from V and 0 bases from J, with 7 bases in between. CDR3 DNA: TGTGCCAGCACTGGAGGAGCCAAAAACATTCAGTACTTC. Translation: CASTGGAKNIQYF.

The chain is built from TRBV6-5 and TRBJ2-7; a weak D match, TRBD2 (6 bases). The CDR3 has 14 residues. V was pared by 8 bases and J by 6 bases, with 20 bases between. Germline V lookup: CDR1 MNHEY, CDR2 SVGAGI. The DNA for the CDR3 is TGTGCCAGCGGGGAAGGGCGGGGCTTCGGCGAGCAGTACTTC. Translated: CASGEGRGFGEQYF.

The chain joins TRBV10-3 to TRBJ2-7; D is possibly TRBD2 (5 bases). The CDR3 length is 15 residues. Germline V gene data show CDR1 as ENHRY and CDR2 as SYGVKD. V was shortened by 2 bases and J by 7 bases, with 18 bases between the two germline ends. The DNA of the CDR3 is TGTGCCATCAGTGAGGAGGGCCTGGGTTGGCGGGAGCAGTACTTC. Its protein product is CAISEEGLGWREQYF.

The V call is TRBV19, the J call TRBJ2-5, with a tentative D call TRBD1 (6 bases). Germline assignment: CDR1 LNHDA and CDR2 SQIVND (reference sequence). With 2 bases removed from V and 4 bases from J, the gap between germline ends came to 14 bases. This CDR3 region has 15 residues. The CDR3 region has the DNA TGTGCCAGTAGTATAAGTACAGGGATAAGAGAGACCCAGTACTTC. It codes for CASSISTGIRETQYF.

This clone appeared once. The chain joins TRBV7-2 to TRBJ1-5, with D uncertain. Looked up from germline, CDR1 is SGHTA and CDR2 is FQGNSA. There are 15 residues in the CDR3. Trimming removed 4 bases at V and 7 bases at J, with 17 bases between. The DNA for the CDR3 is TGTGCCAGCAGCTCTCTTGGTGGGGTGATGCAGCCCCAGCATTTT. Its translation is CASSSLGGVMQPQHF.

This clone was seen only a few times. The rearrangement joins TRBV28 to TRBJ1-4; no clear D gene. V was trimmed by 7 bases and J by 0 bases, leaving 6 bases between them. The length of the CDR3 is 13 residues. Germline V lookup: CDR1 MDHEN, CDR2 SYDVKM. This CDR3 is CASIDATNEKLFF. The CDR3, as DNA: TGTGCCAGCATAGATGCAACTAATGAAAAACTGTTTTTT. Full variable domain (outside the CDR3, taken from reference TRBV28 and TRBJ1-4): DVKVTQSSRYLVKRTGEKVFLECVQDMDHENMFWYRQDPGLGLRLIYFSYDVKMKEKGDIPEGYSVSREKKERFSLILESASTNQTSMYLCASIDATNEKLFFGSGTQLSVL.

The rearrangement uses TRBV11-2 and TRBJ2-4; D is possibly TRBD2 (6 bases). V was shortened by 0 bases and J by 1 base, with 16 bases between the two germline ends. Per the germline V gene, CDR1 is SGHAT and CDR2 is FQNNGV. The CDR3 consists of 18 residues. The CDR3, as DNA: TGTGCCAGCAGCTTAGAGGCCCCCGGAGGGGTTGCCAAAAACATTCAGTACTTC. This encodes CASSLEAPGGVAKNIQYF.

This rearrangement joins TRBV29-1 to TRBJ2-7; 8 bases align to TRBD2. The CDR3 consists of 13 residues. The junction had 7 bases not matched to a gene; V was cut back by 5 bases and J by 4 bases. CDR1 is SQVTM, CDR2 ANQGSEA, per germline. This CDR3 is CSVSGSGKYEQYF. DNA of the CDR3: TGCAGCGTTTCGGGTAGCGGGAAGTACGAGCAGTACTTC.

This clone was observed once. V is TRBV6-5 and J is TRBJ2-5, with a weak D call TRBD2 (5 bases). The CDR3 extends over 15 amino acids. Trimming pared 6 bases from V and 5 bases from J, leaving 19 bases between. From germline, CDR1 is MNHEY and CDR2 SVGAGI. CDR3 coding DNA: TGTGCCAGCAGGCGATCGGGTGGGCCGGGGGAGACCCAGTACTTC. It yields the protein CASRRSGGPGETQYF.

CDR3 protein: CASSPNPGQGSGGYTF. The CDR3 DNA sequence: TGCGCCAGCAGCCCCAACCCGGGACAGGGGTCCGGTGGCTACACCTTC. The chain has TRBV5-1 and TRBJ1-2; TRBD1 agrees at 10 bases. J gave up 7 bases and V 4 bases, and 13 bases lay outside the gene matches. The CDR3 is 16 residues long. Germline lookup yields CDR1 SGHRS and CDR2 YFSETQ.

With respect to this clone: Other DNA sequences in this sample translate to the same CDR3. The chain is built from TRBV7-2 and TRBJ2-7; D is unresolved. This CDR3 has 14 residues. The germline gives CDR1 SGHTA, CDR2 FQGNSA. Trimming stripped 1 base from V and 0 bases from J, with 7 bases between. The CDR3 region is CASSLDVSSYEQYF. CDR3 in DNA: TGTGCCAGCAGCTTAGATGTCAGCTCCTACGAGCAGTACTTC.

The chain carries TRBV5-1 and TRBJ2-1; 14 nucleotides line up with TRBD2. The CDR3 loop spans 17 amino acids. The germline gives CDR1 SGHRS, CDR2 YFSETQ. With V trimmed by 3 bases and J by 8 bases, 10 bases remained unmatched. The DNA for the CDR3 is TGCGCCAGCAGCTCCCCCCCTGGACTAGCGGGAGGAGATGAGCAGTTCTTC. Translation: CASSSPPGLAGGDEQFF.

About this clone itself: Other DNA sequences in the same sample also yield this CDR3. V is TRBV30 and J is TRBJ2-3, with a weak D call TRBD2 (5 bases). V was clipped by 0 bases and J by 0 bases, with 7 bases between them. The CDR3 is 14 amino acids. CDR1 is GTSNPN, CDR2 SVGIG, per germline (reference sequence). As DNA, the CDR3 is TGTGCCTGGAGTGTCAGCGGCAGCACAGATACGCAGTATTTT. It specifies CAWSVSGSTDTQYF.

The rearrangement uses TRBV19 and TRBJ1-5, with D possibly TRBD1 on 5 matching bases. CDR1 is LNHDA and CDR2 is SQIVND in the germline V gene (reference sequence). V lost 5 bases and J 4 bases, leaving 18 bases between the germline ends. The CDR3 length is 16 residues. CDR3 amino acids: CASSPPWTRLNQPQHF. The CDR3 nucleotides read TGTGCCAGTAGTCCTCCTTGGACACGACTAAATCAGCCCCAGCATTTT.

V is TRBV19 and J is TRBJ2-5, with D perhaps given as TRBD1 or TRBD2 (5 bases each). The germline V gene has CDR1 LNHDA and CDR2 SQIVND (reference sequence). V gave up 4 bases and J gave up 1 base, with 13 bases separating them. This CDR3 comprises 15 residues. The CDR3: CASSTGRLLQETQYF. The CDR3 DNA sequence: TGTGCCAGTAGTACGGGACGGCTCCTCCAAGAGACCCAGTACTTC.